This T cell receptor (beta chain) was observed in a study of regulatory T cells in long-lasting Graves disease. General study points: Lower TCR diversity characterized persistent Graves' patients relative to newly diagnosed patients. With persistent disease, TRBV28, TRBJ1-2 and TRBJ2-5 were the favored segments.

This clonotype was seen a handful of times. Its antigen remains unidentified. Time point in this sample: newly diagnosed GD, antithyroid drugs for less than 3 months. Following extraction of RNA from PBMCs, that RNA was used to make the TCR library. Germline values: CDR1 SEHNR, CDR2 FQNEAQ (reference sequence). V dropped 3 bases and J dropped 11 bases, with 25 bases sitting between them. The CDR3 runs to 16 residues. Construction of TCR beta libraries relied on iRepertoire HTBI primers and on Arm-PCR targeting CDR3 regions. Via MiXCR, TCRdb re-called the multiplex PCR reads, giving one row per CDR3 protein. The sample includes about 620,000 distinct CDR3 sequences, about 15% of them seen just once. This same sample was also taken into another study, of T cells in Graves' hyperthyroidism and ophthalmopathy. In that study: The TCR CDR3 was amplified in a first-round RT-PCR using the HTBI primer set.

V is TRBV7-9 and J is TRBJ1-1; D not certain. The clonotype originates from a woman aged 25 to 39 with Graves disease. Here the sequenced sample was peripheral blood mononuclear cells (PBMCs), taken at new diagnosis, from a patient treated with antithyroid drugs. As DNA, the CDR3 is TGTGCCAGCAGCTTGTTGGGTCCTTCCAGAGTTTTGTCGGCTTTCTTT. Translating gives CASSLLGPSRVLSAFF.